This T cell receptor beta chain is drawn from a study of cytomegalovirus exposure and HLA in healthy donors. Study context: The Caucasian-associated ancestry cluster held over 80% of 300 to 500 genotyped donors. Study results and limitations: A prior analysis recorded that most TCR beta V segments were productive about 90% or about 30% of the time. The records held CMV serostatus as the only immune exposure information. Listed as cytomegalovirus-associated were over 150 TCR beta chains.

The germline CDR1 and CDR2 sequences are SQVTM and ANQGSEA. The CDR3 covers 13 residues. V lost 6 bases to trimming and J lost 2 bases; unmatched junction nucleotides: 6. Primers for the PCR totalled 60 Vbeta and 13 Jbeta. The table came from immunoSEQ multiplex PCR; TCRdb's copy has only in-frame clones and leaves some out. The repertoire consists of 150,000 to 200,000 clones, with 75% to 80% occurring once and the leading ten covering around 0.89%. As to this clone: What it binds is unknown.

Sequencing was done on a sample of PBMCs. This sequence joins TRBV29-1 and TRBJ1-1; 7 bases fit TRBD1. The origin of this receptor is a woman aged 50 to 60 in good health and CMV-seropositive. CDR3 in DNA: TGCAGCGTCCGGGACAGAATTAACACTGAAGCTTTCTTT. Translated: CSVRDRINTEAFF.